This T cell receptor beta chain was obtained from a study of T cell repertoires in cytomegalovirus infection. TCRdb re-derived calls from the reads in MiXCR, one entry per CDR3 protein. The sample comprises about 130,000 distinct CDR3 sequences, 25% to 35% of which are singletons, and about 56% rests with the top ten. Broader study findings: HLA-C-restricted TCR beta clonotypes specific for CMV led the ex vivo response.

A note on this clonotype: Its antigen is still unknown.

The germline V gene has CDR1 SGHDT and CDR2 YYEEEE. Trimming removed 2 bases from V and 3 bases from J; junction bases left unmatched: 2. The CDR3 consists of 14 residues. The genes are TRBV5-6 and TRBJ2-3; 8 nucleotides line up with TRBD1. This sample comprised CD8+ T cells from cultured PBMCs, obtained from culture after CMV antigen stimulation. The sequence was collected from a human donor in good health (CMV status not recorded). Some clones in this sample may be carry-over from other donors' samples. The CDR3 is CASSFNRGTDTQYF. CDR3 DNA: TGTGCCAGCAGCTTCAACAGGGGGACAGATACGCAGTATTTT.